This TCR beta chain came from a study of lymphopenia after photon versus proton radiotherapy. Method: immunoSEQ multiplex PCR; TCRdb's copy keeps in-frame clones and lacks some. In the table there are tens of thousands of clones, approximately 84% of which are singletons. The CDR3 has 13 residues. CDR1 is SEHNR, CDR2 FQNEAQ, per germline (reference sequence). V was cut by 5 bases and J by 4 bases, with 10 bases left in between. The origin of this receptor is a man aged 55 to 69 with pancreatic cancer. The V call is TRBV7-9, the J call TRBJ2-3; D is unclear. The material was peripheral blood, obtained from a patient treated with proton-based radiotherapy. For the CDR3, the DNA is TGTGCCAGCAGCCCAGCATCGGCAGATACGCAGTATTTT. Its protein is CASSPASADTQYF.